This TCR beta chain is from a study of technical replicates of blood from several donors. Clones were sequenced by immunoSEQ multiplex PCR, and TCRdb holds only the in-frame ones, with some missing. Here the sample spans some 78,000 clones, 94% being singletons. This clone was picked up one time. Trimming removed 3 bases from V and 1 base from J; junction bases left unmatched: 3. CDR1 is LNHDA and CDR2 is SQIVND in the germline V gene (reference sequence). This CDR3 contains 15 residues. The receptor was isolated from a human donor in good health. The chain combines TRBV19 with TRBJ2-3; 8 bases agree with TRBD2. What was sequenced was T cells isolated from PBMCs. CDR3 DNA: TGTGCCAGTAGTATTACGGGGGGGCGCACAGATACGCAGTATTTT. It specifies CASSITGGRTDTQYF.